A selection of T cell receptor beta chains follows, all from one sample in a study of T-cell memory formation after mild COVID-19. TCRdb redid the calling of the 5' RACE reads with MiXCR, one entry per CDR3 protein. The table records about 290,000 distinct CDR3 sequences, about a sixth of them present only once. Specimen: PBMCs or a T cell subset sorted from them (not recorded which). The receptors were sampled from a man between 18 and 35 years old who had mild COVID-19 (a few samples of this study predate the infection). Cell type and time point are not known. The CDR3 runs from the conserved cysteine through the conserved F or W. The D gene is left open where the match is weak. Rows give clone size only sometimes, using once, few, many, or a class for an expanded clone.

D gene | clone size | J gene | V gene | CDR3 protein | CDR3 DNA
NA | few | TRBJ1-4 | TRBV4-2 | CASSQGGPNEKLFF | TGTGCCAGCAGCCAGGGGGGGCCTAATGAAAAACTGTTTTTT
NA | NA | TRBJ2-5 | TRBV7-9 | CASTLSQETQYF | TGTGCCAGCACACTGAGCCAAGAGACCCAGTACTTC
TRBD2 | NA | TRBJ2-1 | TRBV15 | CATSRESGGAYNEQFF | TGTGCCACCAGCAGAGAGAGCGGGGGGGCCTACAATGAGCAGTTCTTC
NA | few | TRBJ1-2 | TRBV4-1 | CASSPGLSTGGDYGYTF | TGCGCCAGCAGCCCCGGGCTGTCGACCGGGGGCGACTATGGCTACACCTTC
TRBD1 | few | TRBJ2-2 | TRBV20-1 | CSAPRDSTGELFF | TGCAGTGCCCCCCGGGACAGCACCGGGGAGCTGTTTTTT
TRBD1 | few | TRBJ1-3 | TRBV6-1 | CASIVAGTGFSGNTIYF | TGTGCCAGCATTGTGGCGGGGACAGGATTCTCTGGAAACACCATATATTTT
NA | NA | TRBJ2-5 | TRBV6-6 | CASSYSITGPTQETQYF | TGTGCCAGCAGTTACTCGATAACAGGGCCCACCCAAGAGACCCAGTACTTC
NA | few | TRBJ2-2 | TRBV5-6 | CASSPSGLIAGELFF | TGTGCCAGCAGCCCGTCGGGACTGATCGCCGGGGAGCTGTTTTTT
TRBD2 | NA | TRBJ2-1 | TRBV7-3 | CASSPPGGLAGSKQFF | TGTGCCAGCAGCCCCCCGGGGGGACTAGCGGGGAGTAAGCAGTTCTTC
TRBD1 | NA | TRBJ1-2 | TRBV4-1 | CASSQSAGTGNYGYTF | TGCGCCAGCAGCCAAAGTGCCGGGACAGGCAACTATGGCTACACCTTC
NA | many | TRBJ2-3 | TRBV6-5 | CASRSLVDTQYF | TGTGCCAGCAGAAGCCTAGTGGATACGCAGTATTTT
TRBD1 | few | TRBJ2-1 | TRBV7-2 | CASSSYRGSAFF | TGTGCCAGCAGCTCCTACAGGGGTTCCGCGTTCTTC
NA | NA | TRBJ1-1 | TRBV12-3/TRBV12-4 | CASRSRTVTEAFF | TGTGCCAGCAGATCCAGGACAGTCACTGAAGCTTTCTTT
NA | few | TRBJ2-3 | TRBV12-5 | CASGPTLGWADTQYF | TGTGCTAGTGGCCCGACTCTGGGTTGGGCAGATACGCAGTATTTT
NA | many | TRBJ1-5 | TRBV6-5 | CASSADAGRNQPQHF | TGTGCCAGCAGTGCGGACGCCGGGAGGAATCAGCCCCAGCATTTT
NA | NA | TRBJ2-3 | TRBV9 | CASSVRPSDTQYF | TGTGCCAGCAGCGTAAGGCCGTCAGATACGCAGTATTTT
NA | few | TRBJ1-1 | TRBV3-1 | CASSPIDRNTEAFF | TGTGCCAGCAGCCCGATCGACAGGAACACTGAAGCTTTCTTT
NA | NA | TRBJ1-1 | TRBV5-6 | CASSIVGQNTEAFF | TGTGCCAGCAGCATCGTGGGACAAAACACTGAAGCTTTCTTT
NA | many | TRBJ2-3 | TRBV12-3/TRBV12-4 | CASSFLRAAQYF | TGTGCCAGCAGTTTTCTCAGGGCGGCGCAGTATTTT
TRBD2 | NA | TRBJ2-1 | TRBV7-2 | CASSLGLHNEQFF | TGTGCCAGCAGCTTGGGACTACACAATGAGCAGTTCTTC
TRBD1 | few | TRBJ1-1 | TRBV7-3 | CASSSGGSTEAFF | TGTGCCAGCAGCTCAGGGGGCTCCACTGAAGCTTTCTTT
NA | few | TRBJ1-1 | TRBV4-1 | CASALVGLNTEAFF | TGCGCCAGCGCGCTTGTCGGTTTGAACACTGAAGCTTTCTTT
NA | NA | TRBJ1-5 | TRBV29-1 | CSVEVGASGDQPQHF | TGCAGCGTTGAAGTGGGGGCGAGTGGTGATCAGCCCCAGCATTTT
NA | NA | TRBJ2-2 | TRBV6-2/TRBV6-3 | CASSYPYRDTGELFF | TGTGCCAGCAGTTACCCCTACAGGGACACCGGGGAGCTGTTTTTT
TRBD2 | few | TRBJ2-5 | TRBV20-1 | CSATPFARGGSETQYF | TGCAGTGCTACACCCTTTGCGCGGGGGGGCTCTGAGACCCAGTACTTC
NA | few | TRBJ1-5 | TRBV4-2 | CASSQDLHQPQHF | TGTGCCAGCAGCCAAGACTTACATCAGCCCCAGCATTTT
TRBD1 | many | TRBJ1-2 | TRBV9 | CASSVASRGGPSGYTF | TGTGCCAGCAGCGTAGCTTCGAGAGGGGGCCCTTCAGGCTACACCTTC
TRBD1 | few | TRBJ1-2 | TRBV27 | CASSNTGGYGYTF | TGTGCCAGCAGTAACACAGGGGGCTATGGCTACACCTTC
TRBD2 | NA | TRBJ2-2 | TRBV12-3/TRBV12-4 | CASTKRGQPGLAPTGELFF | TGTGCCAGCACCAAACGAGGACAGCCGGGACTAGCGCCGACCGGGGAGCTGTTTTTT
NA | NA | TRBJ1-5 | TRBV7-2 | CASSLVAQAKWAQHF | TGTGCCAGCAGCTTAGTAGCACAGGCAAAATGGGCCCAGCATTTT
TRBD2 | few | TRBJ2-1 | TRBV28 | CASSPSGFNEQFF | TGTGCCAGCAGTCCTAGCGGATTCAATGAGCAGTTCTTC
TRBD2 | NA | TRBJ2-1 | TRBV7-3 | CASSQTRRGGWFF | TGTGCCAGCAGCCAAACCCGCCGGGGGGGGTGGTTCTTC
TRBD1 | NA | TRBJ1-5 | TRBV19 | CASPRTGGGQPQHF | TGTGCCAGCCCTAGGACAGGGGGCGGACAGCCCCAGCATTTT
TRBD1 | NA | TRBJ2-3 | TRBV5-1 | CASSLVGQGDTQYF | TGCGCCAGCAGCTTGGTCGGACAGGGTGATACGCAGTATTTT
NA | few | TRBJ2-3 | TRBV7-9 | CASSLGTVSHTQYF | TGTGCCAGCAGCTTAGGGACAGTATCTCATACGCAGTATTTT